One sample yielded the 17 T cell receptor beta chains listed below, sequenced in a study of blood T cell repertoires in COVID-19. Profiling relied on immunoSEQ multiplex PCR, and the TCRdb table lists in-frame clones only, not all of them. The repertoire holds 160,000 or so clones, with around 90% as singletons. Input material: peripheral blood. Receptor source: a woman aged 50 to 60 with acute or convalescent COVID-19.

The chain couples TRBV6-5 to TRBJ2-2; no clear D gene. The germline V and J ends were trimmed by 4 bases and 3 bases, with 12 bases remaining between them. Germline V lookup: CDR1 MNHEY, CDR2 SVGAGI. This CDR3 has 15 amino acids. CDR3 protein: CASSFRRSDTGELFF. The CDR3 nucleotides are TGTGCCAGCAGTTTCCGCAGGTCTGACACCGGGGAGCTGTTTTTT.

J is TRBJ1-2 and V is TRBV13, with 8 bases matching TRBD1. This CDR3 is 15 amino acids long. Germline CDR1 reads PRHDT; CDR2 reads FYEKMQ (reference sequence). V dropped 0 bases and J dropped 4; count of bases not matched to a gene: 4. In nucleotides, the CDR3 is TGTGCCAGCAGCTTAGGGGTGACAGGGGCCTATGGCTACACCTTC. Its translation: CASSLGVTGAYGYTF.

The chain uses TRBV5-1 and TRBJ1-2, with 7 bases identical to TRBD1. The CDR3 consists of 13 residues. CDR1 and CDR2 (germline): SGHRS, YFSETQ. After removal of 5 bases from V and 6 bases from J, the junction contained 7 bases not matched to a gene. The CDR3 region has the DNA TGCGCCAGCAGGACAGGGACGGAGAATGGCTACACCTTC. The encoded protein is CASRTGTENGYTF.

In this sample, this clone turned up once. The V and J genes are TRBV6-5 and TRBJ2-7, with TRBD1 as a possible D gene (6 bases). The germline gives CDR1 MNHEY, CDR2 SVGAGI. V lost 0 bases to trimming and J lost 4 bases, with 16 bases between them. The CDR3 runs 16 residues. This chain's CDR3 is CASSYSSVGASYEQYF. CDR3 DNA sequence: TGTGCCAGCAGTTACTCAAGCGTGGGGGCCTCTTACGAGCAGTACTTC.

The chain uses TRBV24-1 and TRBJ2-7, with D perhaps matching TRBD1 (6 bases). Germline V gene lookup returns CDR1 KGHDR and CDR2 SFDVKD. The CDR3 consists of 13 residues. V lost 9 bases, J lost 3 bases, and 14 bases lay in between. The CDR3 nucleotides read TGTGCCACCTCGGCAGGGGTTAACTACGAGCAGTACTTC. Amino acids: CATSAGVNYEQYF.

The rearrangement uses TRBV20-1 and TRBJ1-2; TRBD1 aligns across 7 bases. After removal of 3 bases from V and 6 bases from J, the junction contained 7 bases not matched to a gene. This CDR3 is 13 amino acids long. Germline lookup yields CDR1 DFQATT and CDR2 SNEGSKA (reference sequence). CDR3 region: CSASVQGLHGYTF. In DNA form, the CDR3 reads TGCAGTGCTAGTGTACAGGGGTTGCATGGCTACACCTTC.

The V call is TRBV24-1, the J call TRBJ2-2; 9 positions agree with TRBD1. This CDR3 region has 16 residues. Germline V gene lookup returns CDR1 KGHDR and CDR2 SFDVKD. The J segment lost 5 bases and the V segment lost 3 bases, leaving 6 bases of the junction unmatched. The CDR3 region has the DNA TGTGCCACCAGTGATACCAACAGGGGGCTTACCGGGGAGCTGTTTTTT. Translating gives CATSDTNRGLTGELFF.

This rearrangement joins TRBV7-9 to TRBJ2-5; 13 bases fit TRBD2. Trimming cost V 1 base and J 5 bases; bases outside gene matches: 10. The germline V gene encodes CDR1 SEHNR and CDR2 FQNEAQ (reference sequence). The CDR3 extends over 18 amino acids. CDR3 bases: TGTGCCAGCAGCTTAGTTGTGGGACTAGCGGGACCAGGGGAGACCCAGTACTTC. This gives the protein CASSLVVGLAGPGETQYF.

The genes are TRBV14 and TRBJ2-1; D is perhaps TRBD2 (5 bases). This CDR3 is built from 15 residues. Trimming shortened V by 4 bases and J by 0 bases, and 10 bases separated the two germline ends. The germline CDR1 and CDR2 sequences are SGHDN and FVKESK. As DNA, the CDR3 is TGTGCCAGCAGCCCGATGGGGAGCTCCTACAATGAGCAGTTCTTC. Translating gives CASSPMGSSYNEQFF.

DNA of the CDR3: TGTGCCAGCAGCCCTAGTGGTTCGACAGGGAGGAACACTGAAGCTTTCTTT. It translates to CASSPSGSTGRNTEAFF. The V gene is TRBV7-9, the J gene TRBJ1-1; 7 nucleotides align to TRBD1. Unmatched junction bases numbered 13, after V lost 5 bases and J lost 1 base. Germline values: CDR1 SEHNR, CDR2 FQNEAQ (reference sequence). CDR3 length: 17 residues.

The chain recombines TRBV4-3 with TRBJ2-6, with 7 positions matching TRBD1. CDR1 is LGHNA, CDR2 YSLEER, per germline. The CDR3 runs to 16 residues. J lost 0 bases, V lost 3 bases, and 2 bases had no gene match. The CDR3 spells CASSQSGGSGANVLTF. As DNA, the CDR3 is TGCGCCAGCAGCCAGTCAGGGGGCTCTGGGGCCAACGTCCTGACTTTC.

This clone came up once. The rearrangement links TRBV6-5 to TRBJ1-6, with 9 bases fitting TRBD1. The CDR3 sequence is 15 residues long. Germline CDR1 MNHEY, CDR2 SVGAGI. J lost 9 bases, V lost 4 bases, and 7 bases had no gene match. The CDR3 protein is CASSSAGTGSSPLHF. DNA of the CDR3: TGTGCCAGCAGTTCTGCCGGGACAGGGTCTTCACCCCTCCACTTT.

V usage is TRBV11-2 and J usage is TRBJ1-1; TRBD1 matches at 12 bases. The CDR3 loop spans 15 amino acids. V shed 2 bases and J 11 bases; nucleotides not matched to a gene: 9. CDR1 and CDR2 (germline): SGHAT, FQNNGV. The CDR3 sequence: CASSLIGTGGGDAFF. Written as DNA, the CDR3 is TGTGCCAGCAGCTTAATAGGGACAGGGGGCGGTGACGCTTTCTTT.

This chain links TRBV5-4 with TRBJ2-7; 9 bases align to TRBD1. Germline loops: CDR1 SGHNT, CDR2 YYREEE (reference sequence). V was clipped by 5 bases and J by 5 bases; unmatched bases: 11. The CDR3 length is 15 residues. The CDR3 nucleotides are TGTGCCAGCAGGGCCACAGGGGGCTCGATTGACGAGCAGTACTTC. It specifies CASRATGGSIDEQYF.

The chain joins TRBV4-1 to TRBJ2-5, with D possibly matching TRBD2 (6 bases). Germline V gene data show CDR1 as MGHRA and CDR2 as YSYEKL. The CDR3 is 14 residues long. Deletions cut 1 base from V and 5 bases from J, with 11 bases between. The CDR3 DNA follows: TGCGCCAGCAGCCAAGGGCGCGGGGTCGAGACCCAGTACTTC. Encoded protein: CASSQGRGVETQYF.

V gene TRBV19 combines with J gene TRBJ2-5; D possibly corresponds to TRBD2 (5 bases). V shed 0 bases and J shed 4 bases, with 9 bases lying between them. CDR3 size: 14 residues. Germline CDR1 is LNHDA and CDR2 is SQIVND (reference sequence). DNA of the CDR3: TGTGCCAGTAGTATAGAAGTCCGGGGAGAGACCCAGTACTTC. Its protein product is CASSIEVRGETQYF.

This clone was seen a few times. The CDR3 DNA sequence: TGTGCCAGCCGACAGTATAATTCACCCCTCCACTTT. It is translated as CASRQYNSPLHF. The V call is TRBV27, the J call TRBJ1-6, with TRBD1 as a possible D gene (5 bases). Germline V gives CDR1 MNHEY, CDR2 SMNVEV (reference sequence). V lost 8 bases, J lost 4 bases, and 6 bases lay in between. The CDR3 contains 12 residues.